The clone carrying this TCR beta chain came up a few times. The antigen is undetermined. V was cut by 1 base and J by 3 bases, with 13 bases left in between. The CDR3 runs to 14 residues. Germline CDR1 reads DFQATT; CDR2 reads SNEGSKA (reference sequence). The record originates from a study of response to subunit inactivated influenza vaccine. Study-wide results and limits: The authors put forward the suggestion that each seasonal influenza vaccination may bring in only a limited number of new T cells.

TCRdb independently ran MiXCR on the RT-PCR reads; one entry per CDR3 protein. In the table there are 650,000 to 800,000 distinct CDR3 sequences, approximately 17% of which are singletons. This sample comprised PBMCs from blood, obtained around 5 days after vaccination. This receptor was identified in a man aged 50-59 years who received an inactivated influenza vaccine. The V and J genes are TRBV20-1 and TRBJ2-7; D is perhaps TRBD1 (5 bases). CDR3 DNA sequence: TGCAGTGCTAGAGTTGGGGCGGCAGACTACGAGCAGTACTTC. Protein: CSARVGAADYEQYF.